This T cell receptor (beta chain) is from a study of OX40 agonist ivuxolimab in advanced cancers. For the study in its entirety: Ivuxolimab, which targeted the costimulatory receptor OX40 (CD134), was an agonistic, fully human IgG2 monoclonal antibody. Intravenous ivuxolimab was administered to patients every 2 weeks at six dose levels: 0.01, 0.1, 0.3, 1.5, 3 and 10 mg/kg. Of the roughly 52 dose-escalation patients, hepatocellular carcinoma was present in 19, melanoma in roughly 15, renal cell carcinoma in 9 and head and neck cancer in 9. A male proportion of nearly 85% and a mean age of around 60 years, ranging from 23 to 79, were recorded for the dose-escalation cohort. Patients were allowed to have had prior anti-PD-1, anti-PD-L1 or anti-CTLA-4 therapy, and 40% of the dose-escalation patients had been treated with checkpoint inhibitors. Partial responses were achieved by three dose-escalation patients, of whom one had hepatocellular carcinoma and two had cutaneous melanoma. The point of sequencing TCRbeta in the periphery was to test whether ivuxolimab changed TCR sequence diversity and drove clonal T-cell expansion. The monotherapy dose-escalation portion (N ≈ 52 patients) of the phase I ivuxolimab trial is reported in the paper.

General study outcomes and caveats: The antigen specificity of the clonally expanded peripheral T cells was not determined. After ivuxolimab, more expanded clones were found on average in CD8+ T cells than in CD4+ T cells. Low levels of normalized T-cell clonal expansion were also shown by some nonresponding patients. At doses of 0.1 to 3.0 mg/kg, clonal expansion of both CD4+ and CD8+ T cells in blood was seen between baseline and week 6. In partial responders in the 0.1-3.0 mg/kg groups, normalized peripheral clonal expansion was found to be among the lowest, especially among CD8+ T cells.

Patients with autoimmune disease history or receiving systemic immunosuppression were excluded from the trial. In every dose cohort, peripheral blood was drawn for TCR sequencing at baseline, cycle 4 day 1, and cycle 7 day 1. Samples were obtained from an open-label, multicenter, first-in-human phase I dose-escalation trial of ivuxolimab. Adults with locally advanced or metastatic head and neck squamous cell, hepatocellular, melanoma or renal cell carcinoma were enrolled in the trial. Before TCR sequencing, CD4+ and CD8+ T cells were separately sorted from peripheral blood. V and J are truncated by 5 bases and 4 bases respectively, leaving an intervening sequence of 18 bases. CDR1 MNHEY and CDR2 SVGAGI were looked up in the germline V gene. From its cysteine to its phenylalanine, the CDR3 spans 15 amino acids. The kept DNA is CDR3 alone, 45 bases in frame from the first base. For sequencing of the TCRbeta CDR3 region, genomic DNA was extracted from the sorted cells. TCRbeta CDR3 regions were sequenced using the immunoSEQ Assay. Not all clones reach the TCRdb copy of this immuneACCESS table, which keeps in-frame sequences only. Checked studies attribute under half of the gap to unresolved V genes and leave the rest unexplained. The sample table contains more than 15,000 clones; only one count was recorded for 82% of them. The top ten clones comprise 3.1% of the sample.

Comments on this clone: The antigen this receptor binds is unknown. No base quality values were provided; no much bigger clone lies one nucleotide off.

The material was CD4+ or CD8+ T cells sorted from blood, obtained in a trial of the OX40 agonist ivuxolimab. This sequence was found in an adult with an advanced solid tumor such as melanoma, head and neck, liver or kidney cancer. The chain links TRBV6-5 with TRBJ2-7; the D match is possibly TRBD1 or TRBD2, with 5 bases aligned in each. The DNA reads as follows: TGTGCCAGCAGTGCCCGGGACGCGATGGGTTACGAGCAGTACTTC. This translates into CASSARDAMGYEQYF.